What follows describes a single T cell receptor (beta chain). This sample is part of a study of blood T cells in healthy people across ages. Together with a sample-barcoded 5' primer, a J-beta primer mix was included in a second PCR lasting about 6 to 11 cycles. TCRdb ran MiXCR on the 5' RACE reads and lists one entry per CDR3 protein. This sample has more than 450,000 distinct CDR3 sequences, with 25% to 35% found just once. The germline gives CDR1 LGHDT, CDR2 YNNKEL (reference sequence). There are 13 residues in the CDR3. Trimming cost V 4 bases and J 8 bases; bases outside gene matches: 7. These data also formed part of another study, on T cells of mothers and their children. This second study says: In related and unrelated pairs alike, thymic selection shapes TCR recombination output, with inherited differences minor.

Sequencing used blood. The TCR originated in a boy between 2 and 10 years old in good health. The V gene is TRBV3-1, the J gene TRBJ1-2, with TRBD1 matching over 7 bases. The CDR3 here is CASSPMGQHGYTF. As DNA, the CDR3 is TGTGCCAGCAGCCCAATGGGACAGCACGGCTACACCTTC.